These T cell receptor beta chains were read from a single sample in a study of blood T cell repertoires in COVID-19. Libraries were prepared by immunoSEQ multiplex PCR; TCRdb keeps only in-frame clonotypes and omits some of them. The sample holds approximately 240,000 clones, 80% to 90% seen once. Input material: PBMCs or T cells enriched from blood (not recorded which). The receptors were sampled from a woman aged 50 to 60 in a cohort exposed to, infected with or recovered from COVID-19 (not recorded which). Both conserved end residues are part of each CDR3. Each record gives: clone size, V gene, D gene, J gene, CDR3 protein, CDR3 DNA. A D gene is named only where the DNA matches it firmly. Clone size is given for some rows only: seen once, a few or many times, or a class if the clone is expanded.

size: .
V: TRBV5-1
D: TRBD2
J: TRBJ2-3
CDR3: CASSTGLAPDTQYF
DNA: TGCGCCAGCAGCACAGGACTAGCCCCAGATACGCAGTATTTT

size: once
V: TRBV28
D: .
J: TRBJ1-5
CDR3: CASSLGGLSSNQPQHF
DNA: TGTGCCAGCAGTTTAGGAGGGTTAAGTAGCAATCAGCCCCAGCATTTT

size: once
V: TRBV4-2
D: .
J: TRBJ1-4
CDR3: CASSQETVGQSEKLFF
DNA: TGTGCCAGCAGCCAAGAAACAGTCGGACAGAGCGAAAAACTGTTTTTT

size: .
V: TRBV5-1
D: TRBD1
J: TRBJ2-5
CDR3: CASSLTGGGETQYF
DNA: TGCGCCAGCAGCTTGACAGGGGGAGGCGAGACCCAGTACTTC

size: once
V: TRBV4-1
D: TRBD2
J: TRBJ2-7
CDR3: CASSHAGLAGDWEQYF
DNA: TGCGCCAGCAGCCATGCTGGACTAGCGGGGGACTGGGAGCAGTACTTC

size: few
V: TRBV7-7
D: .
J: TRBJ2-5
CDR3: CASSFGQGGETQYF
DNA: TGTGCTAGCAGCTTTGGACAGGGAGGGGAGACCCAGTACTTC

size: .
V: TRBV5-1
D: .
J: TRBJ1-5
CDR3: CASSPNRQTLSNQPQHF
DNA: TGCGCCAGCAGCCCTAATAGACAGACCCTTAGCAATCAGCCCCAGCATTTT

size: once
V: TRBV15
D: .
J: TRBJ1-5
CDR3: CATSGRGVLQPQHF
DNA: TGTGCCACCAGCGGGCGGGGGGTACTTCAGCCCCAGCATTTT

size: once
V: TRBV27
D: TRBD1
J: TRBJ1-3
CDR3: CASRRTGDGNTIYF
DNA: TGTGCCAGCAGACGGACAGGGGATGGAAACACCATATATTTT

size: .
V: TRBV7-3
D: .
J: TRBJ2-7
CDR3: CASSFTSTGEQYF
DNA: TGTGCCAGCAGCTTTACTAGCACCGGCGAGCAGTACTTC

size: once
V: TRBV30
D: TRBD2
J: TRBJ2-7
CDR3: CAWRRGAVYEQYF
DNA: TGTGCCTGGAGGCGGGGGGCTGTCTACGAGCAGTACTTC

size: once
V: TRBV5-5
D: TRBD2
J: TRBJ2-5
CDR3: CASSFRFSGGQETQYF
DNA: TGTGCCAGCAGCTTCCGATTTAGCGGGGGCCAAGAGACCCAGTACTTC

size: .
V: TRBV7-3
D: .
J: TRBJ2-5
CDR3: CASSWGRLPGKTQYF
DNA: TGTGCCAGCAGCTGGGGTAGACTCCCGGGGAAGACCCAGTACTTC

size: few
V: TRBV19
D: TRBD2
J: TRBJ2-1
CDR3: CASSIGLAMPHNEQFF
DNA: TGTGCCAGTAGTATCGGACTAGCAATGCCCCACAATGAGCAGTTCTTC

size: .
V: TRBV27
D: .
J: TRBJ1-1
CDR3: CASSFAGFAEAFF
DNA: TGTGCCAGCAGTTTTGCAGGGTTCGCTGAAGCTTTCTTT

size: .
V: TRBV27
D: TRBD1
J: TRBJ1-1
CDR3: CASSSQRQGGTEAFF
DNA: TGTGCCAGCAGTTCCCAGAGACAGGGTGGGACTGAAGCTTTCTTT

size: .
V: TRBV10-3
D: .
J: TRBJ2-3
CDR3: CAISDYDRGGPDTQYF
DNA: TGTGCCATCAGTGACTATGACAGGGGAGGGCCAGATACGCAGTATTTT

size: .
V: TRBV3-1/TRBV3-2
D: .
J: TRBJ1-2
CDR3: CASSPVLVEGYTF
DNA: TGTGCCAGCAGCCCCGTTTTGGTGGAGGGCTACACCTTC

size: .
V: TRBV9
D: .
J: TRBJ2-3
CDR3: CASSVVPAASTDTQYF
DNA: TGTGCCAGCAGCGTAGTGCCAGCGGCGAGCACAGATACGCAGTATTTT

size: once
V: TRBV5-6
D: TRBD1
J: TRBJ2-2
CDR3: CASSHPTGGITGELFF
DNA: TGTGCCAGCAGCCACCCCACAGGGGGCATCACCGGGGAGCTGTTTTTT

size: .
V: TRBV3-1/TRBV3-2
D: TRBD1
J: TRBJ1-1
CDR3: CASSPGQGITEAFF
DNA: TGTGCCAGCAGCCCGGGACAGGGGATCACTGAAGCTTTCTTT

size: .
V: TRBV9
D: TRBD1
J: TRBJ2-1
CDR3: CASSVDLPGTGMRIEQFF
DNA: TGTGCCAGCAGCGTCGACTTACCCGGGACAGGGATGAGGATTGAGCAGTTCTTC

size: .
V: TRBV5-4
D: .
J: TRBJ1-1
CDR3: CASSFMKHMNTEAFF
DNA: TGTGCCAGCAGCTTCATGAAGCATATGAACACTGAAGCTTTCTTT

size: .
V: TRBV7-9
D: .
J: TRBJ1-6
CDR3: CASSLEGRMSSPLHF
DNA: TGTGCCAGCAGCTTAGAAGGGAGAATGAGTTCACCCCTCCACTTT

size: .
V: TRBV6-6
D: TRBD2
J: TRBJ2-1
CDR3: CASSFSGGAYNEQFF
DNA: TGTGCCAGCAGTTTCAGCGGGGGGGCCTACAATGAGCAGTTCTTC

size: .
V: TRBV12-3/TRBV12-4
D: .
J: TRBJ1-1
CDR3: CASSLIMNTEAFF
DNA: TGTGCCAGCAGTTTAATCATGAACACTGAAGCTTTCTTT

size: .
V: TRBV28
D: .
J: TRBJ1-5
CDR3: CASRQTNENQPQHF
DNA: TGTGCCAGCAGACAGACTAATGAGAATCAGCCCCAGCATTTT

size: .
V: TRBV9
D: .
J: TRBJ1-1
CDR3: CASSVAGNTEAFF
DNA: TGTGCCAGCAGCGTAGCGGGGAACACTGAAGCTTTCTTT

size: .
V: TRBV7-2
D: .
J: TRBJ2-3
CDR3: CASSLDRGSPGTQYF
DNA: TGTGCCAGCAGCTTAGATCGGGGGTCCCCCGGAACGCAGTATTTT

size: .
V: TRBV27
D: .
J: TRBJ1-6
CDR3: CASSLADYSPLHF
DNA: TGTGCCAGCAGTTTAGCGGATTATTCACCCCTCCACTTT

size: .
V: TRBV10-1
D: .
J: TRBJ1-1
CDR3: CASSEARGAEAFF
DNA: TGCGCCAGCAGTGAGGCCCGGGGGGCTGAAGCTTTCTTT

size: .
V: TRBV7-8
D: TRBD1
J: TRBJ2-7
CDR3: CASSSPGQASYEQYF
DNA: TGTGCCAGCAGCTCCCCTGGACAGGCCTCCTACGAGCAGTACTTC